This T cell receptor beta chain was found in a study of cytomegalovirus exposure and HLA in healthy donors. Worth noting for this clone: Its antigen remains unknown.

The PCR ran on 60 Vbeta and 13 Jbeta primers. Data came from immunoSEQ multiplex PCR; TCRdb stores just in-frame clones and leaves some out. The data show 200,000 or so clones, with around 85% seen just once and roughly 1.6% held by the top ten. Broader study findings: In a later analysis, V- and J-gene trimming of beta chains associated with a DCLRE1C missense variant, replicated independently. In a later analysis, HLA-associated TCR beta chains were more clonally expanded than equally common others. TCR sequences were mostly rare, though some public TCRs occurred in many donors.

What was sequenced was PBMCs. The TCR sequence derives from a man over 45 in good health and CMV-seronegative.

For the CDR3, the DNA is TGTGCCAGCAGTCCCCCGAGACACCCGATGAACACTGAAGCTTTCTTT. Translated: CASSPPRHPMNTEAFF. The chain carries TRBV27 and TRBJ1-1; D gene unclear. Germline V CDR1 and CDR2: MNHEY, SMNVEV (reference sequence). Trimming removed 5 bases at V and 0 bases at J, with 16 bases between. The CDR3 is 16 residues long.